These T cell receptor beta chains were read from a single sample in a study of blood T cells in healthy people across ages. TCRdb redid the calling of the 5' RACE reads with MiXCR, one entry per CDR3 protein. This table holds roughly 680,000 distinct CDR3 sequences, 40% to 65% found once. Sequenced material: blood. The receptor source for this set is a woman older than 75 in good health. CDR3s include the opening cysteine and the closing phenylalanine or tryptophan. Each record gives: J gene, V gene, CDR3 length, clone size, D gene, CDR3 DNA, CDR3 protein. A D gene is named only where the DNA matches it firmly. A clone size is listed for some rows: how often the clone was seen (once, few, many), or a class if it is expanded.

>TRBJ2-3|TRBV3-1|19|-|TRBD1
TGTGCCAGCAGCCAAGGATACTCCTGGGGACAGGGAACAACAGATACGCAGTATTTT
CASSQGYSWGQGTTDTQYF
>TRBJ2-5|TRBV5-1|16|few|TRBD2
TGCGCCAGCAGCTTGGACAGCGGGGGGGCCTACAATGAGCAGTACTTC
CASSLDSGGAYNEQYF
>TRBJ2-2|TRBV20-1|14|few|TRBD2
TGCAGTGCCCGGTCGGCGGGGGGAGTCGGGGAGCTGTTTTTT
CSARSAGGVGELFF
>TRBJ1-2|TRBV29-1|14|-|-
TGCAGCGTTGATAAGGCCCATCTAAGCTATGGCTACACCTTC
CSVDKAHLSYGYTF
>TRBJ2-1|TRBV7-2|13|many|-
TGTGCCAGCAGCTTAGTAACAGGGTTGGGAAAGTTCTTC
CASSLVTGLGKFF
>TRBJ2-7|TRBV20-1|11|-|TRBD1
TGCAGTGCTCTGACAGGGTCCGAGCAGTACTTC
CSALTGSEQYF
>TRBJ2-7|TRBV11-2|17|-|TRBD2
TGTGCCAGCAGCTACGGGACTAGCGGGAGCCCCGCCTACGAGCAGTACTTC
CASSYGTSGSPAYEQYF
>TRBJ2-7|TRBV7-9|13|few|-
TGTGCCAGCAGCTTCACAGGGTCCGGGGAGCAGTACTTC
CASSFTGSGEQYF
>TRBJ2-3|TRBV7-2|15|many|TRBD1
TGTGCCAGCAGCGGACAGGGCGCCGGCACAGATACGCAGTATTTT
CASSGQGAGTDTQYF
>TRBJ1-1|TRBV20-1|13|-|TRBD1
TGCAGTGCACAGGGGGGGATGAGCACTGAAGCTTTCTTT
CSAQGGMSTEAFF
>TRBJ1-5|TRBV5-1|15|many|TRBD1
TGCGCCAGCAGCACATCCGGGACAGAAAATCAGCCCCAGCATTTT
CASSTSGTENQPQHF
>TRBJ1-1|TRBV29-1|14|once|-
TGCAGCGTTGACAGGGAGGGAACCTTCACTGAAGCTTTCTTT
CSVDREGTFTEAFF
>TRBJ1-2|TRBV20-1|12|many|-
TGCAGTGCTAGCTCGGGTGACTATGGCTACACCTTC
CSASSGDYGYTF
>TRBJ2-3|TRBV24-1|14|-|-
TGTGCCACCAGTGACCCTCGGGGGACAGATACGCAGTATTTT
CATSDPRGTDTQYF
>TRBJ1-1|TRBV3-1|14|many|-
TGTGCCAGCAGCCAATGGATTCAGCAGGCTGAAGCTTTCTTT
CASSQWIQQAEAFF
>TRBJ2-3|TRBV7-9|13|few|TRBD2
TGTGCCAGCAGCTTCTCTAGCGGAGATACGCAGTATTTT
CASSFSSGDTQYF
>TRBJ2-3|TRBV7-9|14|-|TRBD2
TGTGCCAGTCCTAGCGGGGCGAGCACAGATACGCAGTATTTT
CASPSGASTDTQYF
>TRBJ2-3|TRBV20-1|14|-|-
TGCAGTGCTAGTAGGGGGGTGAGCGCAGATACGCAGTATTTT
CSASRGVSADTQYF
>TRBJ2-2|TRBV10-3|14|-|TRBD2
TGTGCCATCAGACCGGGACTAGGGTTAGAGGAGCTGTTTTTT
CAIRPGLGLEELFF
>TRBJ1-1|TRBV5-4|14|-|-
TGTGCCAGCAGTTTAGGGCAGTCGATCACTGAAGCTTTCTTT
CASSLGQSITEAFF
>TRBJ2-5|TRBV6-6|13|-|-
TGTGCCAGCAGTGCCACAGGGCTCGCTGAGCAGTACTTC
CASSATGLAEQYF
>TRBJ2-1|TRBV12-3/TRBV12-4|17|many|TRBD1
TGTGCCAGCAGTTTATACCCCCCGGGACAGGGAGGGAATGAGCAGTTCTTC
CASSLYPPGQGGNEQFF
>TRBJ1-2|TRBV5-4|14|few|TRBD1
TGTGCCAGCAGCTACACCGGGACAGCGTATGGCTACACCTTC
CASSYTGTAYGYTF
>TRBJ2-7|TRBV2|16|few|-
TGTGCCAGCAGTGAAGGTGGGGGGAGAGGTTTGTACGAGCAGTACTTC
CASSEGGGRGLYEQYF
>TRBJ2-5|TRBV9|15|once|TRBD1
TGTGCCAGCAGCATCAAACCGACAGGGCGAGAGGCCCAGTACTTC
CASSIKPTGREAQYF
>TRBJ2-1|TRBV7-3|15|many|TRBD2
TGTGCCAGCAGCTTCGGCGGGGGCTCCTACAATGAGCAGTTCTTC
CASSFGGGSYNEQFF
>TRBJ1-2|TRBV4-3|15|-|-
TGCGCCAGCAGCCAAAACGGACAGCTCGGTAAAGGCTACACCTTC
CASSQNGQLGKGYTF
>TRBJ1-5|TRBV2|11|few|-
TGTGCCAGCAGTGTGGGACAGCCCCAGCATTTT
CASSVGQPQHF
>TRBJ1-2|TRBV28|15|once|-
TGTGCCAGCAGGACGGGAGGCCGGTCTAGCTATGGCTACACCTTC
CASRTGGRSSYGYTF
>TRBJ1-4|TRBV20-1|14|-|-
TGCAGTGCTGGTACCACAGGGACCGGAGAAAAACTGTTTTTT
CSAGTTGTGEKLFF
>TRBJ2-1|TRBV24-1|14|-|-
TGTGCCACCAGTGATTCCGTGTGGGGATCCCAGCAGTTCTTC
CATSDSVWGSQQFF
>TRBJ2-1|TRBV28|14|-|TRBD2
TGTGCCACCATGCGGGGGGGTATGGTCGATGAGCAGTTCTTC
CATMRGGMVDEQFF
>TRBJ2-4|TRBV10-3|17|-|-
TGTGCCATCAGTGAGTCGAGTACAGCTCTAGCCAAAAACATTCAGTACTTC
CAISESSTALAKNIQYF
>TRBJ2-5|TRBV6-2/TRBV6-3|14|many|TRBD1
TGTGCCAGCAGTCTCGACAGGGGGCGCGAGACCCAGTACTTC
CASSLDRGRETQYF
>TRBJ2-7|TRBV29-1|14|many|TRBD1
TGCAGCGTTGACTCCGAGGGACAGGGATACGAGCAGTACTTC
CSVDSEGQGYEQYF
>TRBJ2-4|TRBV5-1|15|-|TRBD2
TGCGCCAGCAGGAGCGGGGGGGAATTACGGAGCATTCAGTACTTC
CASRSGGELRSIQYF